This T cell receptor (beta chain) was sequenced during a study of ipilimumab plus nivolumab after autologous stem cell transplantation. This clone has just a few counts. Sequenced by immunoSEQ multiplex PCR; TCRdb stores in-frame clones only, minus some. The sample lists some 16,000 clones, about 81% occurring once. Patients got ipilimumab 1 mg/kg beginning 14 to 28 days post-transplant. CDR3 length: 14 residues. Trimming took 4 bases from V and 0 from J, leaving 9 bases between them. Germline V gene sequence: CDR1 MNHEY, CDR2 SVGAGI. The V and J genes are TRBV6-5 and TRBJ2-5, with a possible D match to TRBD2 (6 bases). This receptor was identified in a male donor with diffuse large B-cell lymphoma. The sequenced sample was PBMCs, obtained in a trial of ipilimumab plus nivolumab as post-transplant consolidation. CDR3 in DNA: TGTGCCAGCAGTTTCAGCGGGTACCAAGAGACCCAGTACTTC. Translating gives CASSFSGYQETQYF.